The following is a TCR beta chain sequence with its context. It has no known antigen specificity. No much larger clone exists at a distance of one base, and base qualities are not known. Each collaborating institution followed its own protocols to collect whole blood in K2EDTA tubes. For TCRbeta analysis, collaborator samples were shipped as frozen whole blood, as isolated PBMCs, or as DNA extracted from either sample type. This entry comes from a study of blood T cell repertoires in COVID-19 (TCRdb year 2020). Regarding the complete study: Samples covering the acute and convalescent phases of COVID-19 were provided by collaborators in the United States, Italy and Spain. The prospective study material was composed of cDNA or gDNA derived from T cells, B-cell-depleted T cells, or PBMCs. Subjects who had been exposed to COVID-19, were actively infected with it, or had recovered from it provided the deeply sampled blood TCRbeta repertoires that made up the dataset. A freely available public database, intended as a resource for researchers studying the immune response to SARS-CoV-2, is where the repertoires were released. The samples were drawn from two sources: the first 160 participants of the ongoing ImmuneRACE study, and 1,200 or so subjects contributed by 6 global collaborators. The sample metadata nearly always contained a de-identified subject ID, COVID-19 status, age in years and sex. HLA class I and class II types, where available, came from metadata supplied by the sample provider rather than from assay-based typing.

General conclusions and limits of the study: Clinical and demographic metadata were provided uncurated, with the amount varying by source and participant.

There are 17 amino acids in the CDR3, from cysteine to phenylalanine inclusive. Kept here is only the CDR3 DNA, which spans 51 bases and is read in frame from base 1. The germline V gene sets CDR1 to SGHDN and CDR2 to FVKESK. Relative to germline, V is missing 3 bases and J is missing 1 base, with 9 bases of the junction outside any gene match. TCRbeta CDR3 regions were amplified from genomic DNA using the immunoSEQ Assay, a bias-controlled multiplex PCR. As for the original processing: The number of nucleated cells in each sample was estimated by amplification of reference gene primers within the assay. Sequence reads were collapsed and filtered to measure the absolute abundance of every unique TCRbeta CDR3 rearrangement. For each sample, productive Simpson clonality was calculated by taking the square root of Simpson's diversity index across productive rearrangements. As stored in TCRdb, this immuneACCESS dataset retains in-frame rearrangements with V and J assigned. A fraction of the clones does not appear; measured against another copy, unresolved V genes explain less than half of the discrepancy, and the remainder lacks a known reason. V, J and clone size were drawn from that table, and D and trimming were deduced from the DNA. The sample includes 100,000 or so clones, with around nine tenths observed a single time. The ten largest clones capture approximately 19% of the sample.

Sequenced: peripheral blood. The receptor was derived from a human donor with acute or convalescent COVID-19. The donor label of this sample is uncertain. The sequence is built from TRBV14 and TRBJ2-1, with 7 junctional bases fitting TRBD2. CDR3 loop: CASSHHGGSYSYNEQFF. The DNA sequence is TGTGCCAGCAGCCATCATGGCGGGAGTTATTCCTACAATGAGCAGTTCTTC.